Listed below are T cell receptor beta chains from one sample, sequenced in a study of CXCR3-negative and CXCR3-positive naive CD8 T cells. TCRdb reworked the 5' RACE reads into one entry per CDR3 protein, no DNA. This repertoire comprises under 150,000 distinct CDR3 sequences; its ten largest clones make up around 0.28%. Sequencing was carried out using naive CXCR3+ CD8+ T cells from blood. These receptors originate from a human donor in good health. Some clones in this sample may be carry-over from other donors' samples. Both conserved end residues are part of each CDR3.

V: TRBV5-5
J: TRBJ2-1
CDR3: CASSLAGAPKQFF

V: TRBV29-1
J: TRBJ2-1
CDR3: CSVVPGSYNEQFF

V: TRBV5-5
J: TRBJ2-5
CDR3: CASSHGQIEETQYF

V: TRBV6-5
J: TRBJ2-3
CDR3: CASSSTAGVEDTQYF

V: TRBV6-2/TRBV6-3
J: TRBJ2-3
CDR3: CASSLSVAATDTQYF

V: TRBV7-9
J: TRBJ2-1
CDR3: CASSTLDSSRYNEQFF

V: TRBV10-2
J: TRBJ2-5
CDR3: CASKDQQETQYF

V: TRBV5-1
J: TRBJ2-7
CDR3: CASSLGLGDEQYF

V: TRBV7-3
J: TRBJ2-1
CDR3: CASTPGLGYNEQFF

V: TRBV4-1
J: TRBJ2-3
CDR3: CASSQDGGDYTDTQYF

V: TRBV12-3/TRBV12-4
J: TRBJ2-5
CDR3: CASTRGGRETQYF

V: TRBV7-9
J: TRBJ1-4
CDR3: CASSSDPSDNEKLFF

V: TRBV5-1
J: TRBJ1-1
CDR3: CASSLVTGNTEAFF

V: TRBV20-1
J: TRBJ2-7
CDR3: CSARPQIAGVPYEQYF

V: TRBV5-1
J: TRBJ1-3
CDR3: CASSLDRPGSGNTIYF

V: TRBV5-5
J: TRBJ2-3
CDR3: CASSLYLGGLGSEDTQYF

V: TRBV29-1
J: TRBJ2-5
CDR3: CSVEEVSTVQETQYF

V: TRBV5-1
J: TRBJ2-7
CDR3: CASSWRDGPGEQYF

V: TRBV7-2
J: TRBJ1-5
CDR3: CASSLETYQPQHF

V: TRBV7-3
J: TRBJ2-2
CDR3: CASSQGTSGANTGELFF

V: TRBV5-1
J: TRBJ2-7
CDR3: CASSYGQGDDEQYF

V: TRBV5-4
J: TRBJ2-3
CDR3: CASRTRGSTDTQYF

V: TRBV20-1
J: TRBJ2-2
CDR3: CSARVAGGGTGVLFF

V: TRBV3-1
J: TRBJ2-1
CDR3: CASSQSGLNKIWQFF

V: TRBV5-1
J: TRBJ1-1
CDR3: CASSLTGVNTEAFF

V: TRBV28
J: TRBJ1-2
CDR3: CASSFRDRGWLNYGYTF

V: TRBV10-3
J: TRBJ2-7
CDR3: CAISAGGTAEQYF

V: TRBV4-1
J: TRBJ2-1
CDR3: CASSRGAGVMGGEQFF

V: TRBV28
J: TRBJ1-5
CDR3: CASSFRRVEGGNQPQHF

V: TRBV12-3/TRBV12-4
J: TRBJ2-5
CDR3: CASSFVAQETQYF

V: TRBV7-9
J: TRBJ2-5
CDR3: CASSPGLQETQYF

V: TRBV20-1
J: TRBJ2-1
CDR3: CSASLPGLAGNEQFF

V: TRBV14
J: TRBJ2-1
CDR3: CASSPGTGPYNEQFF

V: TRBV6-6
J: TRBJ2-1
CDR3: CASSYDGAEQFF

V: TRBV7-9
J: TRBJ2-7
CDR3: CASRAGGAYEQYF

V: TRBV29-1
J: TRBJ2-5
CDR3: CSVEDRGGGEETQYF

V: TRBV19
J: TRBJ2-7
CDR3: CASRTEAPEDEQYF

V: TRBV2
J: TRBJ1-2
CDR3: CASSDSLAGYGYTF

V: TRBV7-9
J: TRBJ2-7
CDR3: CATEGKGPYNEQFF

V: TRBV4-2
J: TRBJ2-7
CDR3: CASSQGRDSSYEQYF

V: TRBV9
J: TRBJ2-6
CDR3: CASSDGQPQGSGANVLTF

V: TRBV15
J: TRBJ2-7
CDR3: CATSRDNVAYEQYF

V: TRBV12-3/TRBV12-4
J: TRBJ1-5
CDR3: CASSLTGTGGEQPQHF

V: TRBV28
J: TRBJ2-5
CDR3: CASSFMQAYQETQYF

V: TRBV28
J: TRBJ2-7
CDR3: CASRTNRGLYEQYF

V: TRBV5-5
J: TRBJ2-1
CDR3: CASSLRLENHNEQFF

V: TRBV28
J: TRBJ2-2
CDR3: CASSLGRSVTGELFF

V: TRBV7-9
J: TRBJ2-7
CDR3: CASSFSGDGNYDYEQYF

V: TRBV4-1
J: TRBJ2-3
CDR3: CASSQPASGRITDTQYF

V: TRBV27
J: TRBJ1-2
CDR3: CASSFTGTDYTF

V: TRBV27
J: TRBJ2-7
CDR3: CATTPVWQGAYEQYF

V: TRBV9
J: TRBJ2-1
CDR3: CASSDSTAYGEQFF

V: TRBV28
J: TRBJ2-2
CDR3: CASNPGTRGELFF

V: TRBV19
J: TRBJ1-2
CDR3: CASSIRQLQGYTF

V: TRBV12-3/TRBV12-4
J: TRBJ2-1
CDR3: CASWTEGATYNEQFF

V: TRBV4-2
J: TRBJ2-1
CDR3: CASSQDLAGGGNEQFF

V: TRBV20-1
J: TRBJ1-1
CDR3: CSATRQGAYTGAFF